Shown below are 5 T cell receptor beta chains from a single sample sequenced in a study of radiation and T cells in renal cell carcinoma (dated by TCRdb to 2020 to 2022). Libraries were built with the immunoSEQ multiplex PCR assay. Not all clones reach the TCRdb copy of this immuneACCESS table, which keeps in-frame sequences only. Checked studies attribute under half of the gap to unresolved V genes and leave the rest unexplained. Present in this sample are roughly 53,000 clones, 65% to 90% of which were seen just once. Around 29% of the sample is taken by the ten largest. In light of the paper, this sample's time point label describes: baseline pretreatment blood. According to the study, the label for this sample's treatment or condition signals: 15 Gy SBRT to primary tumor, nephrectomy 4 weeks later. Sequenced material: blood, taken from a patient whose treatment included radiotherapy and nephrectomy. These receptors originate from an older woman with renal cell carcinoma.

J is TRBJ2-7 and V is TRBV7-2; D gene uncertain. The length of the CDR3 is 16 residues. The germline V and J ends were trimmed by 1 base and 4 bases, with 17 bases remaining between them. Germline values: CDR1 SGHTA, CDR2 FQGNSA. This CDR3 reads CASSLVRLHPYYEQYF. CDR3 nucleotide sequence: TGTGCCAGCAGCTTAGTCAGACTCCACCCTTATTACGAGCAGTACTTC.

V is TRBV5-1 and J is TRBJ2-1; D perhaps matches TRBD1 (6 bases). This CDR3 spans 15 amino acids. Between the trimmed V and J ends, which lost 4 bases and 7 bases, there was a span of 18 bases. Germline assignment: CDR1 SGHRS and CDR2 YFSETQ. For the CDR3, the DNA is TGCGCCAGCAGCCGCCGGGACACGGGTGGGAATGAGCAGTTCTTC. Its protein product is CASSRRDTGGNEQFF.

This clone was found many times. The chain's CDR3 is CASSYTSGAYNEQFF. In nucleotides, the CDR3 is TGTGCCAGCAGCTATACTAGCGGCGCGTACAATGAGCAGTTCTTC. The chain combines TRBV27 with TRBJ2-1; 8 bases fit TRBD2. Germline V gene sequence: CDR1 MNHEY, CDR2 SMNVEV (reference sequence). The CDR3 is 15 amino acids. Trimming cost V 6 bases and J 4 bases; bases outside gene matches: 8.

This clone is a singleton in its sample. The V and J genes are TRBV19 and TRBJ1-6; D gene uncertain. V dropped 6 bases and J dropped 7 bases, with 7 bases sitting between them. The germline CDR1 and CDR2 sequences are LNHDA and SQIVND (reference sequence). This CDR3 comprises 12 residues. Here the CDR3 reads CASSPLNSPLHF. Written as DNA, the CDR3 is TGTGCCAGTAGCCCCCTCAATTCACCCCTCCACTTT.

The V gene is TRBV18, the J gene TRBJ1-1, with a weak D call TRBD1 (6 bases). Trimming shortened V by 3 bases and J by 1 base, and 12 bases separated the two germline ends. Germline CDR1 KGHSH, CDR2 LQKENI. This CDR3 region has 15 residues. CDR3 in amino acids: CASSPVGGRNTEAFF. The CDR3 nucleotides are TGTGCCAGCTCACCTGTAGGGGGAAGGAACACTGAAGCTTTCTTT.